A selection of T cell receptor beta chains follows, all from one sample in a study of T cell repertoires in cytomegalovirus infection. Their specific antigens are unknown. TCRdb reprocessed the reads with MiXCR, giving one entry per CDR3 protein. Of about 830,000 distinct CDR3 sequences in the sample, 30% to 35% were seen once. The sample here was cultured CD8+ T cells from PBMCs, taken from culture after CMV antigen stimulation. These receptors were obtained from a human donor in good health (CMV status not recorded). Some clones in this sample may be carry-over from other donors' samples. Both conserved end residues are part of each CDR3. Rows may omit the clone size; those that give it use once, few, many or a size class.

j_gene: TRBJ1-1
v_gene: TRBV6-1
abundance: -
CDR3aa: CASSVQAGGTEAFF

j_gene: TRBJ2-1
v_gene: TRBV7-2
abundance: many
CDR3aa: CASSLGRAGGLYNEQFF

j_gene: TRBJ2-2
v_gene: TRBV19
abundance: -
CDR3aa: CASSPTVENTGELFF

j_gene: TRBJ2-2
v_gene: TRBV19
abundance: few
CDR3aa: CASSIDFKTFRSTGELFF

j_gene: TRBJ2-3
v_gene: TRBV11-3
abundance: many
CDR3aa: CASSLAPGLAGATDTQYF

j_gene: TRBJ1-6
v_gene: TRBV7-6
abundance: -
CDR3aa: CASSLVQGRYNSPLHF

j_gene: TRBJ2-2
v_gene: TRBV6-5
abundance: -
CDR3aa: CANSYSRGGPNTGELFF

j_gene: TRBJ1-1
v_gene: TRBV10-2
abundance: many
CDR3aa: CASSERGNTEAFF

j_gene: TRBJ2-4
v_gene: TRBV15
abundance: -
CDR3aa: CATSREGIQYF

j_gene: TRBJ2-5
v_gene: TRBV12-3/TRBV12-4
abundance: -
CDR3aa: CASSRPGTGVWETQYF

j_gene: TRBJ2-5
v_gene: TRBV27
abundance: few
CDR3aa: CASSQTGTESGETQYF

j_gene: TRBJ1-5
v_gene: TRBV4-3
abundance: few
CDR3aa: CASSHTGDVSNQPQHF

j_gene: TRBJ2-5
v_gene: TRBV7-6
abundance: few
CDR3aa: CASSLNPPGGSQETQYF